Listed below are T cell receptor beta chains from one sample, sequenced in a study of regulatory T cells in long-lasting Graves disease. Via MiXCR, TCRdb re-called the multiplex PCR reads, giving one row per CDR3 protein. The sample includes a few hundred thousand distinct CDR3 sequences, around 15% of them seen just once. This same sample was also taken into another study, of T cells in Graves' hyperthyroidism and ophthalmopathy.

Sample: peripheral blood mononuclear cells (PBMCs), taken at new diagnosis, from a patient treated with antithyroid drugs. The origin of the receptors is a woman younger than 30 with Graves disease. The CDR3 runs from the conserved cysteine through the conserved F or W. The D gene is left open where the match is weak. Rows may omit the clone size; those that give it use once, few, many or a size class.

d_call,j_call,clone_size,v_call,cdr3_aa,cdr3_nt
TRBD2,TRBJ2-3,NA,TRBV11-2,CASSSGLAGGHTDTQYF,TGTGCCAGCAGCTCGGGACTAGCGGGAGGGCACACAGATACGCAGTATTTT
NA,TRBJ1-1,many,TRBV30,CAWGETNTEAFF,TGTGCCTGGGGGGAAACGAACACTGAAGCTTTCTTT
NA,TRBJ2-7,NA,TRBV7-9,CASSHPSQGVGDEQYF,TGTGCCAGCAGCCACCCCTCCCAGGGCGTAGGCGACGAGCAGTACTTC
TRBD2,TRBJ2-7,many,TRBV4-1,CASSQTTTSGSSYEQYF,TGCGCCAGCAGCCAAACGACAACTAGCGGGAGTTCCTACGAGCAGTACTTC
NA,TRBJ2-2,NA,TRBV12-3/TRBV12-4,CASYPGVDTGELFF,TGTGCCAGCTACCCGGGAGTGGACACCGGGGAGCTGTTTTTT
TRBD2,TRBJ2-1,NA,TRBV14,CASSLRPGLAESNEQFF,TGTGCCAGCAGCCTGCGACCGGGACTAGCGGAGAGCAATGAGCAGTTCTTC
NA,TRBJ2-3,many,TRBV3-1,CASASDLKGELTDTQYF,TGTGCCAGCGCTAGCGACCTAAAGGGGGAACTCACAGATACGCAGTATTTT
NA,TRBJ2-7,many,TRBV20-1,CSAAWGRGFNEQYF,TGCAGTGCTGCCTGGGGGCGCGGGTTCAACGAGCAGTACTTC
TRBD1,TRBJ2-2,NA,TRBV20-1,CSARASGQGFTGELFF,TGCAGTGCTAGAGCCTCGGGACAGGGATTCACCGGGGAGCTGTTTTTT
NA,TRBJ1-2,NA,TRBV20-1,CSARDNLRGDYYGYTF,TGCAGTGCTAGAGATAACCTTAGGGGAGATTACTATGGCTACACCTTC
TRBD2,TRBJ2-1,many,TRBV28,CASRLMRGTSGYNEQFF,TGTGCCAGCAGACTTATGCGGGGGACTAGCGGCTACAATGAGCAGTTCTTC
TRBD1,TRBJ1-4,many,TRBV7-9,CASSLAGQGFEKLFF,TGTGCCAGCAGCTTAGCGGGACAGGGTTTTGAAAAACTGTTTTTT
NA,TRBJ1-2,few,TRBV5-4,CASSAGAVFGYTF,TGTGCCAGCAGCGCCGGGGCAGTCTTTGGCTACACCTTC
NA,TRBJ2-5,NA,TRBV2,CASRLGGQETQYF,TGTGCCAGCAGATTGGGGGGGCAGGAGACCCAGTACTTC
TRBD2,TRBJ2-1,many,TRBV28,CASSWEGVAGGDNEQFF,TGTGCCAGCAGTTGGGAGGGAGTAGCGGGAGGGGACAATGAGCAGTTCTTC
NA,TRBJ1-1,many,TRBV29-1,CSDSTGANTEAFF,TGCAGCGATTCGACAGGAGCAAACACTGAAGCTTTCTTT
NA,TRBJ1-1,many,TRBV30,CAWSVRTTEAFF,TGTGCCTGGAGTGTAAGAACCACTGAAGCTTTCTTT
NA,TRBJ2-5,few,TRBV6-1,CASSRTEKETQYF,TGTGCCAGCAGCCGTACAGAGAAAGAGACCCAGTACTTC
TRBD2,TRBJ2-3,NA,TRBV7-2,CASSLALAGGGDTQYF,TGTGCCAGCAGCTTAGCTCTAGCGGGAGGGGGAGATACGCAGTATTTT
TRBD1,TRBJ2-4,few,TRBV28,CASRTRDQDRVFGKNIQYF,TGTGCCAGCAGAACCCGAGACCAAGACAGGGTTTTCGGCAAAAACATTCAGTACTTC
NA,TRBJ1-2,NA,TRBV12-3/TRBV12-4,CASSWPTKRGYGYTF,TGTGCCAGCAGTTGGCCAACTAAGAGGGGCTATGGCTACACCTTC
TRBD2,TRBJ2-7,NA,TRBV6-1,CASSLISGRPSYEQYF,TGTGCCAGCAGCCTCATTAGCGGGAGACCCTCCTACGAGCAGTACTTC
NA,TRBJ2-3,many,TRBV3-1,CASSQDLAASTDTQYF,TGTGCCAGCAGCCAAGATTTAGCGGCAAGCACAGATACGCAGTATTTT
NA,TRBJ2-7,few,TRBV6-2/TRBV6-3,CASSYRSGGGEQYF,TGTGCCAGCAGTTACCGTAGCGGAGGGGGGGAGCAGTACTTC
TRBD1,TRBJ2-7,NA,TRBV10-2,CASSLGTGNAEQYF,TGCGCCAGCAGCCTAGGGACAGGGAATGCCGAGCAGTACTTC
NA,TRBJ1-1,many,TRBV11-2,CASSPRGFLNTEAFF,TGTGCCAGCAGCCCTCGGGGTTTCTTGAACACTGAAGCTTTCTTT
NA,TRBJ1-1,many,TRBV12-3/TRBV12-4,CASSITTEAFF,TGTGCCAGCAGTATAACAACTGAAGCTTTCTTT
NA,TRBJ2-7,NA,TRBV19,CASSIATTSRHSYEQYF,TGTGCCAGTAGTATCGCGACGACTTCCAGACACTCCTACGAGCAGTACTTC
TRBD1,TRBJ2-7,NA,TRBV19,CASTDRGQVEQYF,TGTGCCAGTACGGACAGGGGGCAAGTCGAGCAGTACTTC
TRBD1,TRBJ1-6,few,TRBV27,CASSKTGEVSPLHF,TGTGCCAGCAGTAAGACAGGGGAGGTATCACCCCTCCACTTT
NA,TRBJ2-6,NA,TRBV3-1,CASSQKASGANVLTF,TGTGCCAGCAGCCAAAAGGCCTCTGGGGCCAACGTCCTGACTTTC
NA,TRBJ2-5,many,TRBV7-2,CASSWGVVQETQYF,TGTGCCAGCAGCTGGGGGGTTGTCCAAGAGACCCAGTACTTC
NA,TRBJ1-2,NA,TRBV7-6,CASSSGTWYGYTF,TGTGCCAGCAGCTCCGGGACATGGTACGGCTACACCTTC
TRBD1,TRBJ2-3,NA,TRBV5-4,CASSWEDRGQRTDTQYF,TGTGCCAGCAGCTGGGAGGACAGGGGGCAACGCACAGATACGCAGTATTTT
NA,TRBJ2-3,many,TRBV7-2,CASSLAVSTDTQYF,TGTGCCAGCAGCTTAGCGGTCAGCACAGATACGCAGTATTTT
NA,TRBJ2-7,NA,TRBV6-2/TRBV6-3,CASSYSYGGEQYF,TGTGCCAGCAGTTACTCATACGGTGGCGAGCAGTACTTC
TRBD1,TRBJ1-6,NA,TRBV12-3/TRBV12-4,CASSTQDRGRRGSYNSPLHF,TGTGCCAGCTCCACTCAGGACAGGGGGCGTCGGGGCTCCTATAATTCACCCCTCCACTTT
NA,TRBJ1-2,few,TRBV15,CATSRQREGTYGYTF,TGTGCCACCAGCAGACAGAGGGAGGGAACCTATGGCTACACCTTC
NA,TRBJ2-7,NA,TRBV9,CASSVGTRASNEQYF,TGTGCCAGCAGCGTAGGTACCCGGGCTAGCAACGAGCAGTACTTC
NA,TRBJ1-1,many,TRBV27,CASSLGRGGNTEAFF,TGTGCCAGCAGTTTAGGACGGGGAGGGAATACTGAAGCTTTCTTT
TRBD1,TRBJ2-7,many,TRBV29-1,CSGITGGPYEQYF,TGCAGCGGAATCACAGGGGGTCCCTACGAGCAGTACTTC
NA,TRBJ2-1,many,TRBV20-1,CSATGTVNPNEQFF,TGCAGTGCAACCGGGACTGTCAACCCCAATGAGCAGTTCTTC
NA,TRBJ1-4,few,TRBV12-3/TRBV12-4,CASSGAEATNEKLFF,TGTGCCAGCAGTGGGGCAGAGGCAACTAATGAAAAACTGTTTTTT